These 28 T cell receptor beta chains share one sample of origin, sequenced in a study of cytotoxic CD8 clonotypes in ibrutinib-treated CLL. Here immunoSEQ multiplex PCR was the method, and the copy in TCRdb shows in-frame clones only, minus some. The sample includes more than 300,000 clones, around four fifths seen only once; the top ten take 6.5% to 8.5%. The sample was PBMCs, taken before ibrutinib treatment. These receptor sequences come from a human donor with chronic lymphocytic leukemia.

This sequence joins TRBV5-1 and TRBJ2-1; TRBD2 matches at 7 bases. The germline V gene has CDR1 SGHRS and CDR2 YFSETQ. The CDR3 covers 18 residues. V gave up 6 bases and J gave up 8 bases; unmatched junction bases: 23. The DNA for the CDR3 is TGCGCCAGCACCCCACTATGGGGGAGGGCCACAGTTGGGGATGAGCAGTTCTTC. This encodes CASTPLWGRATVGDEQFF. The whole variable domain, filled in from reference TRBV5-1 and TRBJ2-1, reads KAGVTQTPRYLIKTRGQQVTLSCSPISGHRSVSWYQQTPGQGLQFLFEYFSETQRNKGNFPGRFSGRQFSNSRSEMNVSTLELGDSALYLCASTPLWGRATVGDEQFFGPGTRLTVL.

The chain employs TRBV30 and TRBJ1-2; D is ambiguous. The germline V gene encodes CDR1 GTSNPN and CDR2 SVGIG (reference sequence). Trimming pared 4 bases from V and 2 bases from J, leaving 8 bases between. The CDR3 contains 12 residues. The DNA of the CDR3 is TGTGCCTGGACTTCGGGGAACTATGGCTACACCTTC. This encodes CAWTSGNYGYTF.

The chain combines TRBV4-2 with TRBJ1-1; TRBD1 agrees at 8 bases. The trim removed 4 bases at V and 5 bases at J, leaving 6 bases unmatched. The germline V gene encodes CDR1 LGHNA and CDR2 YNFKEQ. CDR3 size: 14 residues. CDR3 amino acids: CASSPQNRGTEAFF. CDR3 coding DNA: TGTGCCAGCAGCCCCCAGAACAGGGGGACTGAAGCTTTCTTT.

The chain carries TRBV7-3 and TRBJ2-2, with D perhaps TRBD2 (5 bases). The CDR3 sequence is 12 residues long. V gave up 3 bases and J gave up 7 bases, with 6 bases separating them. The germline V gene encodes CDR1 SGHTA and CDR2 FQGTGA. The CDR3 spells CASSLRVGELFF. In DNA, the CDR3 is TGTGCCAGCAGCTTGAGGGTCGGGGAGCTGTTTTTT. The full variable domain, its missing parts supplied by reference TRBV7-3 and TRBJ2-2, is GAGVSQTPSNKVTEKGKYVELRCDPISGHTALYWYRQSLGQGPEFLIYFQGTGAADDSGLPNDRFFAVRPEGSVSTLKIQRTERGDSAVYLCASSLRVGELFFGEGSRLTVL.

The genes are TRBV4-2 and TRBJ2-4, with 8 bases identical to TRBD2. The CDR3 covers 17 residues. Germline V gene lookup returns CDR1 LGHNA and CDR2 YNFKEQ. With V trimmed by 3 bases and J by 3 bases, 10 bases remained unmatched. The CDR3 coding sequence is TGTGCCAGCAGCCAGGCGTGGCGGGAGGCGGGCAAAAACATTCAGTACTTC. It yields the protein CASSQAWREAGKNIQYF.

This clone has a handful of counts. The CDR3 nucleotides are TGTGCCAGCAGCCTCACGAGACTAGCAGTGGGAAACATTCAGTACTTC. This encodes CASSLTRLAVGNIQYF. The chain has TRBV27 and TRBJ2-4; TRBD2 agrees at 7 bases. The germline CDR1 and CDR2 sequences are MNHEY and SMNVEV (reference sequence). V shed 6 bases and J 6 bases; nucleotides not matched to a gene: 14. The CDR3 extends over 16 amino acids.

The rearrangement joins TRBV5-1 to TRBJ2-5; 9 nucleotides agree with TRBD2. After removal of 4 bases from V and 0 bases from J, the junction contained 7 bases not matched to a gene. In germline, CDR1 is SGHRS, CDR2 YFSETQ. The CDR3 loop spans 16 amino acids. This chain's CDR3 is CASSESGRLYQETQYF. The CDR3 nucleotides are TGCGCCAGCAGCGAAAGCGGGAGGCTGTACCAAGAGACCCAGTACTTC.

J is TRBJ1-4 and V is TRBV19; D may be TRBD1 (5 bases). Germline CDR1 LNHDA, CDR2 SQIVND (reference sequence). The CDR3 runs 14 residues. Trimming took off 6 bases at V and 5 bases at J, with 13 bases between the two ends. For the CDR3, the DNA is TGTGCCAGTAGGGACCGGGGCGAAAATGAAAAACTGTTTTTT. This sequence encodes CASRDRGENEKLFF.

The chain carries TRBV19 and TRBJ2-7, with a tentative D call TRBD1 (6 bases). The V gene's germline CDR1 is LNHDA and CDR2 SQIVND (reference sequence). The CDR3 extends over 14 amino acids. Between the trimmed V and J ends, which lost 4 bases and 2 bases, there was a span of 12 bases. The CDR3 nucleotides are TGTGCCAGTAGTAGTGACAGGCTGCCCTACGAGCAGTACTTC. Translating gives CASSSDRLPYEQYF. Full variable domain (missing parts from reference TRBV19 and TRBJ2-7): DGGITQSPKYLFRKEGQNVTLSCEQNLNHDAMYWYRQDPGQGLRLIYYSQIVNDFQKGDIAEGYSVSREKKESFPLTVTSAQKNPTAFYLCASSSDRLPYEQYFGPGTRLTVT.

The rearrangement links TRBV7-2 to TRBJ1-4; D uncertain. Deletions cut 5 bases from V and 7 bases from J, with 11 bases between. CDR1 and CDR2 (germline): SGHTA, FQGNSA. The CDR3 has 13 amino acids. The CDR3 DNA is TGTGCCAGCAGCCCATTACGGGGTGAAAAACTGTTTTTT. It specifies CASSPLRGEKLFF.

The J gene is TRBJ2-1, the V gene TRBV6-4; 8 bases align to TRBD1. J was trimmed by 3 bases and V by 3 bases; bases with no gene match: 1. Germline V gene sequence: CDR1 MRHNA, CDR2 SNTAGT. The CDR3 has 14 amino acids. Written as DNA, the CDR3 is TGTGCCAGCAGTGATACAGGGGGCTACAATGAGCAGTTCTTC. Its translation: CASSDTGGYNEQFF.

This clone has only a few counts. The chain recombines TRBV11-2 with TRBJ2-1; 13 nucleotides agree with TRBD2. This CDR3 comprises 18 residues. From germline, CDR1 is SGHAT and CDR2 FQNNGV. V dropped 2 bases and J dropped 2; count of bases not matched to a gene: 6. The DNA of the CDR3 is TGTGCCAGCAGCTTACGACTAGCGGGAGGACACCCCTACAATGAGCAGTTCTTC. Its protein product is CASSLRLAGGHPYNEQFF. Filled out from reference TRBV11-2 and TRBJ2-1, the complete variable domain reads EAGVAQSPRYKIIEKRQSVAFWCNPISGHATLYWYQQILGQGPKLLIQFQNNGVVDDSQLPKDRFSAERLKGVDSTLKIQPAKLEDSAVYLCASSLRLAGGHPYNEQFFGPGTRLTVL.

The CDR3, as DNA: TGTGCCAGTAGTATGCGCTCGGGGGGCGGGCAGCCCCAGCATTTT. Translated, it gives CASSMRSGGGQPQHF. The V and J genes are TRBV19 and TRBJ1-5; possible D gene TRBD1, 6 bases. Germline V lookup: CDR1 LNHDA, CDR2 SQIVND (reference sequence). Trimming cost V 3 bases and J 7 bases, with 16 bases left between them. The CDR3 is 15 amino acids.

The rearrangement uses TRBV11-2 and TRBJ1-2; 8 positions match TRBD1. CDR3 length equals 14 residues. The V gene end was trimmed by 1 base and the J gene end by 7 bases; junction bases not matched to a gene: 5. CDR1 is SGHAT and CDR2 is FQNNGV in the germline V gene. CDR3 DNA sequence: TGTGCCAGCAGCTTAGCGACAGGGGTTCTTGGCTACACCTTC. Amino acids: CASSLATGVLGYTF.

The chain uses TRBV7-6 and TRBJ2-7; possible D gene TRBD2, 5 bases. Germline V gene sequence: CDR1 SGHVS, CDR2 FNYEAQ. The CDR3 is made up of 14 amino acids. Trimming shortened V by 2 bases and J by 3 bases, and 11 bases separated the two germline ends. As DNA, the CDR3 is TGTGCCAGCAGCTTATCCCTCGGAGGCTACGAGCAGTACTTC. This encodes CASSLSLGGYEQYF.

The CDR3 DNA reads TGCGCCAGCAGCTCGGGACTAGCGGGATTCGCAGATACGCAGTATTTT. Encoded protein: CASSSGLAGFADTQYF. This chain links TRBV5-1 with TRBJ2-3; 13 nucleotides line up with TRBD2. This CDR3 spans 16 amino acids. With V trimmed by 3 bases and J by 4 bases, 5 bases remained unmatched. Looked up from germline, CDR1 is SGHRS and CDR2 is YFSETQ.

The chain has TRBV7-3 and TRBJ2-1; the D gene is possibly TRBD2 (6 bases). The ends were cut back, 5 bases at V and 6 bases at J, with 17 bases in the middle. Germline loops: CDR1 SGHTA, CDR2 FQGTGA. The CDR3 is 15 amino acids. CDR3 residues: CASSLTSTPLNEQFF. The CDR3 nucleotides read TGTGCCAGCAGCCTCACTAGCACCCCCCTCAATGAGCAGTTCTTC.

V gene TRBV28 combines with J gene TRBJ1-4; weak D call: TRBD1 (6 bases). V lost 7 bases and J 8 bases, leaving 14 bases between the germline ends. Per germline, CDR1 MDHEN and CDR2 SYDVKM. This CDR3 spans 13 amino acids. The CDR3 DNA reads as TGTGCCAGCACACGGCAGGGGAAGGAAAAACTGTTTTTT. Translated, it gives CASTRQGKEKLFF.

J is TRBJ1-4 and V is TRBV5-6; TRBD1 agrees at 7 bases. The V gene end was trimmed by 1 base and the J gene end by 5 bases; junction bases not matched to a gene: 11. Germline V CDR1 and CDR2: SGHDT, YYEEEE. The CDR3 is 17 amino acids. The DNA of the CDR3 is TGTGCCAGCAGCTTGTTCTTCTGGGACAGAAAAAATGAAAAACTGTTTTTT. The encoded protein is CASSLFFWDRKNEKLFF.

The chain links TRBV30 to TRBJ1-4; D is ambiguous. Trimming stripped 4 bases from V and 5 bases from J, with 5 bases between. The germline CDR1 and CDR2 sequences are GTSNPN and SVGIG (reference sequence). The CDR3 extends over 11 amino acids. CDR3 loop: CAWNLNEKLFF. The DNA of the CDR3 is TGTGCCTGGAACTTAAATGAAAAACTGTTTTTT.

The rearrangement joins TRBV5-4 to TRBJ2-2; 12 bases are shared with TRBD2. V was clipped by 4 bases and J by 8 bases; unmatched bases: 12. In germline, CDR1 is SGHNT, CDR2 YYREEE (reference sequence). The CDR3 contains 17 residues. The CDR3 DNA reads as TGTGCCAGCAGCCGGGGACTAGCGGGTGCAATCCCGGGGGAGCTGTTTTTT. Translation: CASSRGLAGAIPGELFF.

The chain is built from TRBV14 and TRBJ2-7, with 9 bases aligning to TRBD1. CDR1 and CDR2 from the germline V gene are SGHDN and FVKESK. The CDR3 totals 17 residues. Unmatched junction bases numbered 7, after V lost 0 bases and J lost 1 base. This chain's CDR3 is CASSQDLGQGYSYEQYF. In DNA, the CDR3 is TGTGCCAGCAGCCAAGATTTGGGACAGGGTTATTCCTACGAGCAGTACTTC.

This chain joins TRBV28 and TRBJ1-5; D is possibly TRBD1 (5 bases). V lost 3 bases and J 5 bases, leaving 8 bases between the germline ends. The CDR3 totals 13 residues. Per the germline V gene, CDR1 is MDHEN and CDR2 is SYDVKM. For the CDR3, the DNA is TGTGCCAGCAGTTTTCCGGGGGATCAGCCCCAGCATTTT. This translates into CASSFPGDQPQHF.

The chain carries TRBV10-2 and TRBJ2-1; 8 nucleotides agree with TRBD2. V lost 6 bases, J lost 4 bases, and 8 bases stayed unmatched. The germline CDR1 and CDR2 sequences are WSHSY and SAAADI. The length of the CDR3 is 15 residues. The CDR3 spells CASSTAGTSYNEQFF. In DNA, the CDR3 is TGCGCCAGCAGCACCGCCGGGACTAGTTACAATGAGCAGTTCTTC.

This clone appeared once. The chain combines TRBV6-6 with TRBJ2-7; D remains ambiguous. The V gene lost 0 bases and the J gene lost 0 bases, with 9 bases spanning the gap. The CDR3 consists of 15 residues. Germline CDR1 is MNHNY and CDR2 is SVGAGI (reference sequence). This CDR3 is CASSYSARSSYEQYF. In nucleotides, the CDR3 is TGTGCCAGCAGTTACTCAGCCAGGAGCTCCTACGAGCAGTACTTC.

This clone was found a few times. The chain recombines TRBV20-1 with TRBJ2-1, with D unclear. CDR1 DFQATT and CDR2 SNEGSKA come from the germline V gene (reference sequence). The V end lost 6 bases, the J end lost 8 bases, and 8 bases lay between the germline ends. There are 10 residues in the CDR3. The CDR3, as DNA: TGCAGTGCATTAGGTTATGAGCAGTTCTTC. Its translation: CSALGYEQFF.

The chain couples TRBV18 to TRBJ2-3; D gene unclear. V shed 0 bases and J shed 3 bases, with 7 bases lying between them. This CDR3 comprises 14 residues. Germline V CDR1 and CDR2: KGHSH, LQKENI. The CDR3 DNA follows: TGTGCCAGCTCACCACCGGACGGAACAGATACGCAGTATTTT. Translated: CASSPPDGTDTQYF.

The rearrangement uses TRBV2 and TRBJ2-2; D is uncertain. This CDR3 spans 15 amino acids. Germline values: CDR1 SNHLY, CDR2 FYNNEI. V was pared by 1 base and J by 1 base, with 7 bases between. CDR3 sequence reads: CASSEGQGNTGELFF. CDR3 DNA: TGTGCCAGCAGTGAAGGACAAGGGAACACCGGGGAGCTGTTTTTT.